The present TCR beta chain was sequenced within a study of blood T cell repertoires in COVID-19. For the study at large: T cells, B-cell-depleted T cells, or PBMCs supplied cDNA or gDNA.

TCRdb's copy holds only in-frame clones and misses some; the assay was immunoSEQ multiplex PCR. The table includes some 80,000 clones, under 80% detected once. This CDR3 has 13 residues. The V segment lost 5 bases and the J segment 2 bases; nucleotides outside the gene matches: 2. From germline, CDR1 is KGHSH and CDR2 LQKENI. This rearrangement joins TRBV18 to TRBJ1-2, with 7 bases that match TRBD1. Sequencing input: peripheral blood. The origin of this receptor is a man aged 60-69 years with COVID-19, enrolled during active disease. CDR3 coding DNA: TGTGCCAGCTCAATGGGACAGAACTATGGCTACACCTTC. Translating it yields CASSMGQNYGYTF.